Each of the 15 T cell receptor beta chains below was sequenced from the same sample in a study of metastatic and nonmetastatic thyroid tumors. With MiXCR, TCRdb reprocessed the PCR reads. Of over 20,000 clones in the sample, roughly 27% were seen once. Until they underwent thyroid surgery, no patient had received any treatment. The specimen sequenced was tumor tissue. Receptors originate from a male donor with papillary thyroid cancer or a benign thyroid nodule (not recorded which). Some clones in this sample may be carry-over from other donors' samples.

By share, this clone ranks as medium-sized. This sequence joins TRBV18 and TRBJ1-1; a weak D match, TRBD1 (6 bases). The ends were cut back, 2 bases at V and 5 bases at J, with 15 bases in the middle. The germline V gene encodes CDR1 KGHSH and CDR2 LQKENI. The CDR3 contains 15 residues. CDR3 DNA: TGTGCCAGCTCACCAGCGGCAGGGGATGGGACTGAAGCTTTCTTT. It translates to CASSPAAGDGTEAFF.

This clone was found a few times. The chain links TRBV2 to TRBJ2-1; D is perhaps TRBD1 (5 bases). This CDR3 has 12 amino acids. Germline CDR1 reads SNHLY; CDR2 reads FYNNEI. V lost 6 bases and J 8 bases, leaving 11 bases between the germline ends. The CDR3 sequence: CASRAIGDEQFF. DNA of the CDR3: TGTGCCAGCAGGGCCATAGGGGATGAGCAGTTCTTC.

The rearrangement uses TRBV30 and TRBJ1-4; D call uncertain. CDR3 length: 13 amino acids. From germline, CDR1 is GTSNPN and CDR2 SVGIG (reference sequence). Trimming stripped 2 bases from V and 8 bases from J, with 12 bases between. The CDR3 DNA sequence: TGTGCCTGGAGTCTATTAACGTCGGAAAAACTGTTTTTT. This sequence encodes CAWSLLTSEKLFF.

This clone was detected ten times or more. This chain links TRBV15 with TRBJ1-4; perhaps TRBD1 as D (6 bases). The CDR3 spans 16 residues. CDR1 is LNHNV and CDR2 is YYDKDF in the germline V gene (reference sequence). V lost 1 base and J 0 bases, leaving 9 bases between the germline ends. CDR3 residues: CATSRGRQATNEKLFF. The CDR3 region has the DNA TGTGCCACCAGCAGAGGCCGACAGGCAACTAATGAAAAACTGTTTTTT.

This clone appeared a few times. The CDR3 DNA is TGTGCCAGCAGACCGACAGGAAGCAATCAGCCCCAGCATTTT. As protein: CASRPTGSNQPQHF. V is TRBV6-1 and J is TRBJ1-5; D perhaps matches TRBD1 (6 bases). Germline CDR1 is MNHNS and CDR2 is SASEGT. The CDR3 consists of 14 residues. V lost 6 bases and J lost 1, with 10 bases in between.

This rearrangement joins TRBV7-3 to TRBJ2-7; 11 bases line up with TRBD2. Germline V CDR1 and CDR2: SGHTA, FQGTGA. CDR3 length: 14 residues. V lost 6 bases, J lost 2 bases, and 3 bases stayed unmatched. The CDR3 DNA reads TGTGCCAGCAGTATAGCGGGAGGGCCCTACGAGCAGTACTTC. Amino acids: CASSIAGGPYEQYF.

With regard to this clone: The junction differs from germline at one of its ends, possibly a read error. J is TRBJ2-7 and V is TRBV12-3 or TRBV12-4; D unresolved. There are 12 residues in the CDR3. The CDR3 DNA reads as TGTGCCAGCAGAGAACCTCCCCTCGAGCATTACTTC. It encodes CASREPPLEHYF.

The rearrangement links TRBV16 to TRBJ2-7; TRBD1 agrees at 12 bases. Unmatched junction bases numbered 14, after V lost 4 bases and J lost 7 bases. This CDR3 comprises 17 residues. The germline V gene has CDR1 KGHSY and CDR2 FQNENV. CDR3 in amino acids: CASSPRGTGGPGEEQYF. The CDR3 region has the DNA TGTGCCAGCAGCCCCCGCGGGACAGGGGGCCCGGGGGAGGAGCAGTACTTC.

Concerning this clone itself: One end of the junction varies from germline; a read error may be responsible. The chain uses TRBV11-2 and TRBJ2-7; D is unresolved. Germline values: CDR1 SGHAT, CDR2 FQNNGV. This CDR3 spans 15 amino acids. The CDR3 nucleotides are TGCGCCAGCAGCTTAGATCGCTGGAGCTCCTACGATCAGTACTTC. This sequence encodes CASSLDRWSSYDQYF. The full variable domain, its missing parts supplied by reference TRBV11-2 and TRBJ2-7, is EAGVAQSPRYKIIEKRQSVAFWCNPISGHATLYWYQQILGQGPKLLIQFQNNGVVDDSQLPKDRFSAERLKGVDSTLKIQPAKLEDSAVYLCASSLDRWSSYDQYFGPGTRLTVT.

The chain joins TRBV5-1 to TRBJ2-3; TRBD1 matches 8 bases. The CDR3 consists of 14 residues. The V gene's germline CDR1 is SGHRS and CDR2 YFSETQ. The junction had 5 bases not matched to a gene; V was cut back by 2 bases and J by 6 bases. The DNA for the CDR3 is TGCGCCAGCAGCTTAAACCGGGACAGGGATACGCAGTATTTT. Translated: CASSLNRDRDTQYF.

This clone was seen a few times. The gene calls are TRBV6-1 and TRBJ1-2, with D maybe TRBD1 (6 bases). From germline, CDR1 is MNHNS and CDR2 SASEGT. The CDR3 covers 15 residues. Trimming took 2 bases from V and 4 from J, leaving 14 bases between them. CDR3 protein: CASSELARGIYGYTF. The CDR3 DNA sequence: TGTGCCAGCAGTGAATTGGCCAGGGGTATCTATGGCTACACCTTC.

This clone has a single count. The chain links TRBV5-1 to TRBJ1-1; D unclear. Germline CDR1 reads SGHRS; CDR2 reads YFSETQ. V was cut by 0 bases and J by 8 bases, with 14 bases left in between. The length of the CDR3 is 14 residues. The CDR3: CASSLGTEGTEAFF. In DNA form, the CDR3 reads TGCGCCAGCAGCTTGGGAACAGAAGGCACCGAAGCTTTCTTT.

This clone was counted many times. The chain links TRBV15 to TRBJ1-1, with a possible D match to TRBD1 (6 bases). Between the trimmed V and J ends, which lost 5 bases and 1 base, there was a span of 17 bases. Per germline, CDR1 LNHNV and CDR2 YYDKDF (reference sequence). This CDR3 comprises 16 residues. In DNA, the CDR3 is TGTGCCACCAGCGGGGGCTCTTTTCGGGAGAACACTGAAGCTTTCTTT. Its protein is CATSGGSFRENTEAFF.

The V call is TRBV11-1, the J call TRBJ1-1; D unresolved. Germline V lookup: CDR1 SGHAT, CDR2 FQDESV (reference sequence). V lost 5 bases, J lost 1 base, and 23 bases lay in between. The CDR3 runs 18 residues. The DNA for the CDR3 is TGTGCCAGCAGCCCCCAACGGGGAGTAAGTTTCCAGAACACTGAAGCTTTCTTT. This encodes CASSPQRGVSFQNTEAFF.

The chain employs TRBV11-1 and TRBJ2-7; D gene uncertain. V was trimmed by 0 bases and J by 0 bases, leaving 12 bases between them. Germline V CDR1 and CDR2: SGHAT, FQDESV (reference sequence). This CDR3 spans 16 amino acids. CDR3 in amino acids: CASSLASTVISYEQYF. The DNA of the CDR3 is TGTGCCAGCAGCTTAGCATCGACGGTTATCTCCTACGAGCAGTACTTC.